This TCR beta chain was recorded in a study of blood T cell repertoires in COVID-19. Original methodology: The authors estimated nucleated cell counts from reference gene primer amplification. Sequencing was performed with immunoSEQ multiplex PCR; in TCRdb, only in-frame clones are kept and a portion is missing. V, J and clone size derive from that table, while D and trimming were established from the DNA sequence. The sample has 130,000 to 150,000 clones, around 83% seen once. Adults between about 18 and 95 years of age took part from more than 20 US areas. There are many counts of this clone. This CDR3 contains 16 residues. Germline-derived CDR1 and CDR2 are SGDLS and YYNGEE. The V gene lost 1 base and the J gene lost 5 bases, with 16 bases spanning the gap.

Sequenced input: PBMCs or T cells enriched from blood (not recorded which). The TCR originated in a man over 45 who had recovered from COVID-19. The J gene is TRBJ2-1, the V gene TRBV9; the D gene is possibly TRBD2 (6 bases). The CDR3 nucleotides are TGTGCCAGCAGCGTAACCCCCGGGACTCAAAACAATGAGCAGTTCTTC. Its translation: CASSVTPGTQNNEQFF. Based on the CDR3 plus reference TRBV9 and TRBJ2-1, the full variable domain is DSGVTQTPKHLITATGQRVTLRCSPRSGDLSVYWYQQSLDQGLQFLIQYYNGEERAKGNILERFSAQQFPDLHSELNLSSLELGDSALYFCASSVTPGTQNNEQFFGPGTRLTVL.